This entry lists 10 T cell receptor beta chains sequenced from one sample in a study of blood T cell repertoires in COVID-19. Produced via immunoSEQ multiplex PCR; TCRdb's table is partial and in-frame only. In the table there are some 250,000 clones, roughly 86% of which are singletons. The sequencing sample was made of peripheral blood. The source is a man older than 75 with acute or convalescent COVID-19.

This rearrangement joins TRBV2 to TRBJ2-3; 10 nucleotides agree with TRBD1. The CDR3 is 13 amino acids. Germline CDR1 reads SNHLY; CDR2 reads FYNNEI. J gave up 9 bases and V 10 bases, and 10 bases lay outside the gene matches. The CDR3 loop is CATTGTGAGTQYF. The CDR3 DNA reads as TGTGCCACAACCGGGACAGGGGCTGGAACGCAGTATTTT.

V usage is TRBV29-1 and J usage is TRBJ2-5; 11 positions agree with TRBD2. The CDR3 covers 18 residues. Germline V gene lookup returns CDR1 SQVTM and CDR2 ANQGSEA. The V and J ends lost 8 bases and 5 bases, in that order; junction bases with no gene match: 22. The CDR3 protein is CSQVRVSHDTSGGETQYF. CDR3 nucleotide sequence: TGCAGCCAGGTGAGGGTGAGTCATGATACTAGCGGGGGTGAGACCCAGTACTTC.

The genes are TRBV5-1 and TRBJ1-3; 7 bases map to TRBD1. The CDR3 runs 16 residues. The V segment lost 1 base and the J segment 0 bases; nucleotides outside the gene matches: 4. The germline CDR1 and CDR2 sequences are SGHRS and YFSETQ. The CDR3 protein is CASSLPGTASGNTIYF. In nucleotides, the CDR3 is TGCGCCAGCAGCTTGCCTGGGACAGCCTCTGGAAACACCATATATTTT.

This clone was detected only a few times. The chain uses TRBV5-4 and TRBJ2-5; TRBD1 might be the D (6 bases). The germline V gene encodes CDR1 SGHNT and CDR2 YYREEE (reference sequence). V was cut by 1 base and J by 1 base, with 8 bases left in between. The CDR3 spans 14 residues. CDR3 sequence reads: CASSLQGTQETQYF. The CDR3 DNA follows: TGTGCCAGCAGCTTGCAGGGGACCCAAGAGACCCAGTACTTC.

CDR3 DNA sequence: TGTGCCAGCAGTAACAGTCTCTATGGCTACACCTTC. Residues: CASSNSLYGYTF. This sequence joins TRBV6-5 and TRBJ1-2; no firm D call. V dropped 5 bases and J dropped 4 bases, with 8 bases sitting between them. CDR3 size: 12 residues. The germline V gene encodes CDR1 MNHEY and CDR2 SVGAGI.

The chain recombines TRBV2 with TRBJ2-7; 7 bases match TRBD2. V was clipped by 4 bases and J by 2 bases; unmatched bases: 5. CDR1 is SNHLY and CDR2 is FYNNEI in the germline V gene. This CDR3 region has 14 residues. For the CDR3, the DNA is TGTGCCAGCAGTGCAGACGGGAGGCCCTACGAGCAGTACTTC. The encoded protein is CASSADGRPYEQYF.

The V and J genes are TRBV19 and TRBJ2-3; 8 bases match TRBD2. V shed 7 bases, J shed 2 bases, and the junction held 5 bases outside the gene matches. The CDR3 totals 14 residues. Per germline, CDR1 LNHDA and CDR2 SQIVND (reference sequence). The CDR3 is CASTKRGITDTQYF. Written as DNA, the CDR3 is TGTGCCAGTACAAAGCGGGGGATCACAGATACGCAGTATTTT.

V gene TRBV20-1 combines with J gene TRBJ1-1, with D possibly being TRBD1 (5 bases). The CDR3 extends over 15 amino acids. Germline lookup yields CDR1 DFQATT and CDR2 SNEGSKA (reference sequence). Trimming stripped 3 bases from V and 0 bases from J, with 14 bases between. CDR3 protein: CSASIGVSMNTEAFF. CDR3 nucleotide sequence: TGCAGTGCTAGTATAGGGGTTTCGATGAACACTGAAGCTTTCTTT.

The CDR3 DNA sequence: TGTGCCAGCACCGAGGGGGGGCTTAGTAATGAGCAGTTCTTC. Its translation is CASTEGGLSNEQFF. The genes are TRBV6-5 and TRBJ2-1, with a possible D match to TRBD2 (7 bases). Per the germline V gene, CDR1 is MNHEY and CDR2 is SVGAGI. The germline V and J ends were trimmed by 7 bases and 7 bases, with 17 bases remaining between them. The CDR3 has 14 amino acids.

The rearrangement uses TRBV10-2 and TRBJ2-2; weak D call: TRBD1 (6 bases). The V gene's germline CDR1 is WSHSY and CDR2 SAAADI. V lost 3 bases and J 6 bases, leaving 14 bases between the germline ends. The CDR3 length is 15 residues. In DNA, the CDR3 is TGCGCCAGCAGTGAAGCGGCAGGGGATGCCGGGGAGCTGTTTTTT. Translation gives CASSEAAGDAGELFF.